This passage covers 14 T cell receptor beta chains from one sample sequenced in a study of blood T cell repertoires in COVID-19. Assay used: immunoSEQ multiplex PCR; TCRdb lists only in-frame clones, some missing. The sample yields approximately 500,000 clones, 88% seen once. The sequencing sample was made of PBMCs or T cells enriched from blood (not recorded which). These receptors were obtained from a woman aged 40 to 50 who had recovered from COVID-19.

This clone was seen once. V gene TRBV6-6 combines with J gene TRBJ2-7, with 10 bases identical to TRBD1. Germline values: CDR1 MNHNY, CDR2 SVGAGI (reference sequence). This CDR3 has 12 residues. Unmatched junction bases numbered 0, after V lost 6 bases and J lost 4 bases. CDR3 coding DNA: TGTGCCAGCAGGGACAGGGGGTACGAGCAGTACTTC. Translation gives CASRDRGYEQYF.

Worth noting for this clone: This sample also contains other DNA sequences that code for the same CDR3. The rearrangement links TRBV3-1 (or the pseudogene TRBV3-2) to TRBJ2-5, with D unclear. The CDR3 sequence is 11 residues long. Trimming took off 2 bases at V and 5 bases at J, with 3 bases between the two ends. Germline CDR1 and CDR2: LGHDT and YNNKEL (reference sequence). CDR3 in DNA: TGTGCCAGCAGCCAACGTGAGACCCAGTACTTC. It translates to CASSQRETQYF.

The chain combines TRBV5-4 with TRBJ2-1; possibly TRBD1 for D (5 bases). The CDR3 length is 14 residues. The ends were cut back, 8 bases at V and 6 bases at J, with 18 bases in the middle. Germline CDR1 and CDR2: SGHNT and YYREEE (reference sequence). CDR3 in DNA: TGTGCCAGTAGTGACAGAATCGGCGTCAATGAGCAGTTCTTC. This translates into CASSDRIGVNEQFF.

In regard to this clone: The same CDR3 is also encoded by other DNA sequences in this sample. The chain couples TRBV2 to TRBJ2-1; 7 bases map to TRBD1. After removal of 6 bases from V and 0 bases from J, the junction contained 5 bases not matched to a gene. The CDR3 has 15 amino acids. Germline V gene sequence: CDR1 SNHLY, CDR2 FYNNEI. CDR3 region: CASRRDRASYNEQFF. In DNA, the CDR3 is TGTGCCAGCAGGCGCGACAGGGCCTCCTACAATGAGCAGTTCTTC.

The J gene is TRBJ2-2, the V gene TRBV9; D possibly corresponds to TRBD1 (6 bases). The germline V gene encodes CDR1 SGDLS and CDR2 YYNGEE. Trimming stripped 3 bases from V and 1 base from J, with 16 bases between. The CDR3 extends over 17 amino acids. CDR3 region: CASSDPQGSVNTGELFF. Written as DNA, the CDR3 is TGTGCCAGCAGCGACCCCCAGGGGTCGGTGAACACCGGGGAGCTGTTTTTT.

This chain connects TRBV5-4 to TRBJ2-1; no clear D. The germline V gene has CDR1 SGHNT and CDR2 YYREEE (reference sequence). Deletions cut 4 bases from V and 7 bases from J, with 9 bases between. The CDR3 spans 12 residues. The CDR3, as DNA: TGTGCCAGCAGCCCAAGAGAGAATGAGCAGTTCTTC. This encodes CASSPRENEQFF.

This clone was seen a single time. The chain uses TRBV5-4 and TRBJ1-2; 10 bases map to TRBD1. The CDR3 extends over 15 amino acids. V was pared by 4 bases and J by 6 bases, with 9 bases of the junction left unmatched. Germline V lookup: CDR1 SGHNT, CDR2 YYREEE (reference sequence). The CDR3 DNA reads TGTGCCAGCAGCCCCGGACAGGGGGTAAGAAATGGCTACACCTTC. Protein product: CASSPGQGVRNGYTF.

The V gene is TRBV29-1, the J gene TRBJ2-1; 11 positions agree with TRBD2. Germline lookup yields CDR1 SQVTM and CDR2 ANQGSEA. The CDR3 consists of 16 residues. V lost 4 bases to trimming and J lost 4 bases; unmatched junction nucleotides: 9. The CDR3 loop is CSVVGLAGGLYNEQFF. The DNA for the CDR3 is TGCAGCGTTGTTGGGCTAGCGGGAGGTCTTTACAATGAGCAGTTCTTC.

This chain uses TRBV6-5 with TRBJ2-7; D unresolved. Trimming shortened V by 8 bases and J by 1 base, and 18 bases separated the two germline ends. The CDR3 consists of 15 residues. The germline CDR1 and CDR2 sequences are MNHEY and SVGAGI. The CDR3 here is CASSVGVESSYEQYF. The CDR3 DNA is TGTGCCAGCTCTGTCGGAGTAGAGTCATCCTACGAGCAGTACTTC.

The chain recombines TRBV5-1 with TRBJ1-3; no definite D call. The V and J ends lost 0 bases and 5 bases respectively, with 12 bases between them. From germline, CDR1 is SGHRS and CDR2 YFSETQ. The CDR3 contains 15 residues. As DNA, the CDR3 is TGCGCCAGCAGCTTGGCGCCAGGCGAAAGAAACACCATATATTTT. Its translation is CASSLAPGERNTIYF.

The chain combines TRBV11-2 with TRBJ1-2; a possible D gene is TRBD1 (6 bases). The ends were cut back, 3 bases at V and 7 bases at J, with 15 bases in the middle. Looked up from germline, CDR1 is SGHAT and CDR2 is FQNNGV. This CDR3 has 14 amino acids. DNA for the CDR3: TGTGCCAGCAGCTTCGGGGGGGCCTCCGGTGGCTACACCTTC. It encodes CASSFGGASGGYTF.

The J gene is TRBJ2-2, the V gene TRBV5-1, with 8 bases aligning to TRBD2. The germline CDR1 and CDR2 sequences are SGHRS and YFSETQ. V was clipped by 4 bases and J by 4 bases; unmatched bases: 9. The CDR3 loop spans 16 amino acids. CDR3 sequence reads: CASSPRTSRATGELFF. The CDR3 DNA reads as TGCGCCAGCAGCCCGCGGACTAGCCGTGCCACCGGGGAGCTGTTTTTT.

This clone came up once. The CDR3 spells CASSLGTEETQYF. The CDR3 region has the DNA TGTGCCAGCAGTCTGGGGACAGAGGAGACCCAGTACTTC. The genes are TRBV6-5 and TRBJ2-5; 7 bases are shared with TRBD1. The CDR3 extends over 13 amino acids. The germline gives CDR1 MNHEY, CDR2 SVGAGI. With V trimmed by 5 bases and J by 5 bases, 5 bases remained unmatched.

This chain joins TRBV30 and TRBJ1-1, with 8 bases matching TRBD1. CDR3 length: 12 amino acids. Germline V CDR1 and CDR2: GTSNPN, SVGIG (reference sequence). Germline trimming cut 6 bases from V and 5 bases from J; bases unmatched to any gene: 5. The CDR3 protein is CACDRGFTEAFF. CDR3 nucleotide sequence: TGTGCCTGTGACAGGGGTTTTACTGAAGCTTTCTTT.